The sequence of this TCR beta chain was determined in a study of T cell changes during pregnancy in multiple sclerosis. Deletions cut 7 bases from V and 0 bases from J, with 22 bases between. This CDR3 is built from 19 residues. Germline CDR1 SNHLY, CDR2 FYNNEI. Sequencing used immunoSEQ multiplex PCR; TCRdb keeps in-frame clones, though not all of them. The sample yields fewer than 95,000 clones, 90% to 95% seen once. This chain links TRBV2 with TRBJ2-6; a weak D match, TRBD2 (6 bases). The clonotype originates from a female donor in good health, enrolled as a control in a pregnancy study. The sample here was peripheral blood, taken in the first trimester of pregnancy. CDR3 region: CASTTESLFGSSGANVLTF. For the CDR3, the DNA is TGTGCCAGCACCACAGAAAGCCTATTCGGGAGCTCTGGGGCCAACGTCCTGACTTTC.